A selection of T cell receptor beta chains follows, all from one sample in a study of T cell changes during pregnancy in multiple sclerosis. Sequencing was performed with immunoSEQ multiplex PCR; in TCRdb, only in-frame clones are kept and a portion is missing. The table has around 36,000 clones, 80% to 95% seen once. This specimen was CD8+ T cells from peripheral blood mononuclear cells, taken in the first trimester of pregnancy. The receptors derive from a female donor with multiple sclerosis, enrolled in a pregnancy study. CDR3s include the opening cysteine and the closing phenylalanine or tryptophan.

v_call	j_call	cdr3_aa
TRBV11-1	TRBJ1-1	CASSPLRNTEAFF
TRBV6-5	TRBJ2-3	CASNPTGPTDTQYF
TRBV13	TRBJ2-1	CASSSAGTGGLEQFF
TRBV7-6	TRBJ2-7	CASSSGQGVLYEQYF
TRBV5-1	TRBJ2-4	CASSLARVERAKNIQYF
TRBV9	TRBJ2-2	CASSVVQGYGTGELFF
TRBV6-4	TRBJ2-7	CASTGRGTYEQYF
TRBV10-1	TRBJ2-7	CASSEGGTSYEQYF
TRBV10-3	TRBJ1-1	CAIRIPGQGEDTEAFF
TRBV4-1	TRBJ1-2	CASSPGVGVIGYTF
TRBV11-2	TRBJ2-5	CASSLVGGEETQYF
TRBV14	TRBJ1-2	CASSPQGAWGYTF
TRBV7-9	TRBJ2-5	CASSGGREETQYF
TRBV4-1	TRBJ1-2	CASSQTGAAYGYTF
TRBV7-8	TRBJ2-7	CASSPSLSEQYF
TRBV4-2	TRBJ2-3	CASRASGGDTDTQYF
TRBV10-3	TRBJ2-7	CAISGLAGGRGYEQYF
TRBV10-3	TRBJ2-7	CAIRSASEQYF
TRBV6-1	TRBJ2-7	CASSASGGAIDEQYF
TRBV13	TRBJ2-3	CASSRRLAGNADTQYF
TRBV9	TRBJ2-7	CASSAYGGTYEQYF
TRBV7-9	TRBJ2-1	CASRGGDEQFF
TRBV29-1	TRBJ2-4	CSVERGENIQYF
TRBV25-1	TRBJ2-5	CASSEGVLGVETQYF